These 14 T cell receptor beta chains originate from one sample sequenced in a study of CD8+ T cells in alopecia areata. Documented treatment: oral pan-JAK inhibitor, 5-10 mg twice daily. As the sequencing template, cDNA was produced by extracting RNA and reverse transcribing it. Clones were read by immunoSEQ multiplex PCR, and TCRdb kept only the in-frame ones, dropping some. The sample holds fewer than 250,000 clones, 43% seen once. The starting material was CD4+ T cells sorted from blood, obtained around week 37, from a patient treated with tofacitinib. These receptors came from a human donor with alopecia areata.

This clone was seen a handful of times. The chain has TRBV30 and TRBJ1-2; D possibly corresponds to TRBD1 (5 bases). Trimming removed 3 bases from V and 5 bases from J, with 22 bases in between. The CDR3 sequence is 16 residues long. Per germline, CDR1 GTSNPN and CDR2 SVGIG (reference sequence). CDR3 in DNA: TGTGCCTGGAGAACTGGTGGCAAGGCAGGGAGATATGGCTACACCTTC. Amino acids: CAWRTGGKAGRYGYTF. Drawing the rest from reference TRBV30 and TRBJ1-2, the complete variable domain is SQTIHQWPATLVQPVGSPLSLECTVEGTSNPNLYWYRQAAGRGLQLLFYSVGIGQISSEVPQNLSASRPQDRQFILSSKKLLLSDSGFYLCAWRTGGKAGRYGYTFGSGTRLTVV.

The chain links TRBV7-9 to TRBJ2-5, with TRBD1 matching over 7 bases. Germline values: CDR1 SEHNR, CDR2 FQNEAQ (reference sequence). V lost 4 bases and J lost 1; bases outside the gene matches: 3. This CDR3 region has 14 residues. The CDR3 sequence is CASSSGTAQETQYF. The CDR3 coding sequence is TGTGCCAGCAGCTCTGGGACAGCCCAAGAGACCCAGTACTTC.

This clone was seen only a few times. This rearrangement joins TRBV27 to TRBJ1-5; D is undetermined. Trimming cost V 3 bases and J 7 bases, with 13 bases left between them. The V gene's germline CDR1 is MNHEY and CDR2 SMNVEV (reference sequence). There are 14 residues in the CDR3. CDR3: CASSFSGIGQPQHF. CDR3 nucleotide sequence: TGTGCCAGCAGTTTTTCGGGAATTGGGCAGCCCCAGCATTTT.

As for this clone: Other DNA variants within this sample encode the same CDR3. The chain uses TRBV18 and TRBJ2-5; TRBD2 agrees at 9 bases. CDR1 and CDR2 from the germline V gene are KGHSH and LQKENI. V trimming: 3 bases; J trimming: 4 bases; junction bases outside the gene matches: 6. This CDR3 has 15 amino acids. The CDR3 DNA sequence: TGTGCCAGCTCACCTCTAGCGGGATCGAGAGAGACCCAGTACTTC. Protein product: CASSPLAGSRETQYF.

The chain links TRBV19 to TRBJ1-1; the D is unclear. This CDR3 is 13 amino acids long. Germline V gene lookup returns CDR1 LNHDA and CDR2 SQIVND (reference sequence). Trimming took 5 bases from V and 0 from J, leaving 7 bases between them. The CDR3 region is CASSGVLNTEAFF. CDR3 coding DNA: TGTGCCAGTAGTGGGGTGTTGAACACTGAAGCTTTCTTT.

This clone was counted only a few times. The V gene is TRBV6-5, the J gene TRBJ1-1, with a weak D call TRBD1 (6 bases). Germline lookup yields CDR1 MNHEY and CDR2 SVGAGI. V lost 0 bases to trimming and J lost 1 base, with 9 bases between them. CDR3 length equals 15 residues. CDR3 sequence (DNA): TGTGCCAGCAGTTACTCGGACAGACGGAACACTGAAGCTTTCTTT. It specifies CASSYSDRRNTEAFF.

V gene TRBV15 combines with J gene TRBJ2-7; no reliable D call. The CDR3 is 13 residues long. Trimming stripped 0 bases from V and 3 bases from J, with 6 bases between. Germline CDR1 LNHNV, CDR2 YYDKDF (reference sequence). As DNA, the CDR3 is TGTGCCACCAGCAGAGAGGCCCACTACGAGCAGTACTTC. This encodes CATSREAHYEQYF.

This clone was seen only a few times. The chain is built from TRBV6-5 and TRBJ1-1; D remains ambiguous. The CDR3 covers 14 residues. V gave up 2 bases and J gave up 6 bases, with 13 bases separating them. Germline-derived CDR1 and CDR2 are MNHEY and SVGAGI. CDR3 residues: CASSYVRGASEAFF. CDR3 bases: TGTGCCAGCAGTTACGTACGAGGCGCTTCTGAAGCTTTCTTT.

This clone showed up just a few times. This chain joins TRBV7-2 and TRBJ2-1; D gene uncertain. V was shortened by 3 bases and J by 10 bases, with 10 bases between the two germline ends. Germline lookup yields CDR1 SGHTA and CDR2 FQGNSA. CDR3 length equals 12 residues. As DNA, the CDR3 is TGTGCCAGCAGCTTTCTGAGCGCCGAGCAGTTCTTC. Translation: CASSFLSAEQFF.

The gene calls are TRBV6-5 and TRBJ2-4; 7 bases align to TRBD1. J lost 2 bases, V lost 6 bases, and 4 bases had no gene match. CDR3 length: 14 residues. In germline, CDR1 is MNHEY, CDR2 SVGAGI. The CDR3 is CASRGDSTKNIQYF. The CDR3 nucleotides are TGTGCCAGCAGGGGGGACAGCACCAAAAACATTCAGTACTTC.

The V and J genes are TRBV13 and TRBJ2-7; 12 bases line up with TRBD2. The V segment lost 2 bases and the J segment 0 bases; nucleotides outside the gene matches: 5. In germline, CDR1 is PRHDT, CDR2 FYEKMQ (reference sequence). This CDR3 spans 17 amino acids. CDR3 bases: TGTGCCAGCAGCTTAAAGACTAGCGGGAGCAGCTCCTACGAGCAGTACTTC. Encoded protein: CASSLKTSGSSSYEQYF.

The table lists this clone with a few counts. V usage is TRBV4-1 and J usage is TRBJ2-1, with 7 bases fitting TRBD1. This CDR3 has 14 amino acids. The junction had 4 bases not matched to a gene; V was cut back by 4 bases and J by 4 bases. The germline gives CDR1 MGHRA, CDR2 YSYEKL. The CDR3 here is CASSPRQGYNEQFF. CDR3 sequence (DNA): TGCGCCAGCAGCCCTAGACAGGGTTACAATGAGCAGTTCTTC.

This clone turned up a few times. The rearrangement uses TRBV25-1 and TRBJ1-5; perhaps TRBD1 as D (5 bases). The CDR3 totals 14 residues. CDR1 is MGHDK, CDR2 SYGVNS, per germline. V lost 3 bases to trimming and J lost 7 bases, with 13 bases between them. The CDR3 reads CASSDPGSRQPQHF. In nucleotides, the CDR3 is TGTGCCAGCAGTGATCCAGGGAGTCGCCAGCCCCAGCATTTT.

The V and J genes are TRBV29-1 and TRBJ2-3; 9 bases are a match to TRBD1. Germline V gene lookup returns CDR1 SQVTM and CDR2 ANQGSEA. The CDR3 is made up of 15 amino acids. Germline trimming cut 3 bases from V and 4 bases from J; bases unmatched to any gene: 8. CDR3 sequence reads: CSVELTGTGPDTQYF. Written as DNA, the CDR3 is TGCAGCGTTGAGCTTACCGGGACAGGGCCAGATACGCAGTATTTT.